Below are 22 T cell receptor beta chains sequenced from a single sample in a study of T cell responses to AZD1222 COVID-19 vaccine (dated by TCRdb to the early 2020s). The intended sense of this specimen's time point label: baseline before first vaccination. Libraries were prepared through the immunoSEQ multiplex PCR assay. The source is immuneACCESS, and TCRdb retained only in-frame sequences with V and J called. Part of the clones is not carried over; for the studies checked, unresolved V genes explain less than half of this, and the remainder is unexplained. For this sample there are over 100,000 clones; 88% appear just once. Jointly, the top ten make up about a sixth of the sample. The sequences come from peripheral blood, collected on day 0 of AZD1222 vaccination. All receptors come from an adult in good health.

Only a few counts were recorded for this clone. The chain combines TRBV4-3 with TRBJ1-1; TRBD1 might be the D (6 bases). The CDR3 spans 15 residues. The V gene lost 4 bases and the J gene lost 3 bases, with 15 bases spanning the gap. Looked up from germline, CDR1 is LGHNA and CDR2 is YSLEER. DNA for the CDR3: TGCGCCAGCAGCCGATACAGGGAAATTGACACTGAAGCTTTCTTT. Translation: CASSRYREIDTEAFF.

The rearrangement uses TRBV28 and TRBJ1-5; D unclear. CDR3 length: 15 amino acids. Trimming cost V 8 bases and J 0 bases, with 14 bases left between them. Germline V gives CDR1 MDHEN, CDR2 SYDVKM. This CDR3 reads CASGEGGYSNQPQHF. CDR3 coding DNA: TGTGCCAGCGGAGAGGGTGGGTATAGCAATCAGCCCCAGCATTTT.

The chain is built from TRBV6-1 and TRBJ2-5; no definite D call. Per germline, CDR1 MNHNS and CDR2 SASEGT. This CDR3 spans 14 amino acids. V was shortened by 2 bases and J by 4 bases, with 11 bases between the two germline ends. The CDR3 DNA reads as TGTGCCAGCAGTGAACTAGGTAGAACAGAGACCCAGTACTTC. Translated: CASSELGRTETQYF.

CDR3 amino acids: CASSSNRGETQYF. As DNA, the CDR3 is TGCGCCAGCAGCTCAAACAGGGGAGAGACCCAGTACTTC. This sequence joins TRBV5-1 and TRBJ2-5; 7 bases match TRBD1. The V gene end was trimmed by 3 bases and the J gene end by 4 bases; junction bases not matched to a gene: 3. CDR1 is SGHRS, CDR2 YFSETQ, per germline. The CDR3 is 13 amino acids.

The chain uses TRBV2 and TRBJ2-7, with D perhaps TRBD1 (6 bases). The germline V and J ends were trimmed by 3 bases and 1 base, with 16 bases remaining between them. The CDR3 has 16 residues. CDR1 SNHLY and CDR2 FYNNEI come from the germline V gene. Here the CDR3 DNA reads TGTGCCAGCAGTGAGCCTAGGACAGACTATTCCTACGAGCAGTACGTC. Amino acids: CASSEPRTDYSYEQYV.

The chain couples TRBV11-3 to TRBJ1-2; the D is unclear. The V and J ends lost 5 bases and 7 bases respectively, with 17 bases between them. The CDR3 is 14 residues long. Germline-derived CDR1 and CDR2 are SGHNT and YENEEA. The CDR3 here is CASSPDPVSSGYTF. The CDR3 region has the DNA TGTGCCAGCAGCCCTGACCCAGTCTCTTCTGGCTACACCTTC.

This rearrangement joins TRBV6-5 to TRBJ1-3, with 8 bases fitting TRBD1. Trimming took 8 bases from V and 3 from J; bases not matched to a gene: 3. Germline CDR1 is MNHEY and CDR2 is SVGAGI. The CDR3 length is 13 residues. As DNA, the CDR3 is TGTGCCAGCCGGACAGGGAATGGAAACACCATATATTTT. Translation gives CASRTGNGNTIYF.

The table lists this clone with a count of one. The chain has TRBV3-1 (or the pseudogene TRBV3-2) and TRBJ1-2, with D hard to call. Trimming removed 0 bases from V and 2 bases from J, with 10 bases in between. The germline V gene encodes CDR1 LGHDT and CDR2 YNNKEL (reference sequence). This CDR3 is built from 15 residues. CDR3: CASSQDSGINYGYTF. The CDR3 bases are TGTGCCAGCAGCCAAGATAGCGGGATCAACTATGGCTACACCTTC.

The chain couples TRBV19 to TRBJ2-1; possible D gene TRBD2, 6 bases. The CDR3 sequence is 15 residues long. Between the trimmed V and J ends, which lost 4 bases and 2 bases, there was a span of 12 bases. Germline V lookup: CDR1 LNHDA, CDR2 SQIVND (reference sequence). CDR3 sequence (DNA): TGTGCCAGTAGTACCCCGCGGAGGGCCTACAATGAGCAGTTCTTC. This sequence encodes CASSTPRRAYNEQFF.

The chain has TRBV15 and TRBJ2-7; D gene ambiguous. In germline, CDR1 is LNHNV, CDR2 YYDKDF (reference sequence). CDR3 length: 12 amino acids. V dropped 11 bases and J dropped 2 bases, with 13 bases sitting between them. The CDR3, as DNA: TGTGCCTGTACAGAGAGTACCTACGAGCAGTACGTC. Translating it yields CACTESTYEQYV.

V usage is TRBV28 and J usage is TRBJ1-2, with 7 bases identical to TRBD1. Per germline, CDR1 MDHEN and CDR2 SYDVKM. V trimming: 7 bases; J trimming: 6 bases; junction bases outside the gene matches: 8. CDR3 length: 13 amino acids. CDR3 sequence (DNA): TGTGCCAGCACGATACAGGGGCTCAATGGCTACACCTTC. This translates into CASTIQGLNGYTF.

This clone was observed a handful of times. The rearrangement links TRBV7-9 to TRBJ1-3; D is unclear. The germline V and J ends were trimmed by 5 bases and 4 bases, with 6 bases remaining between them. Per germline, CDR1 SEHNR and CDR2 FQNEAQ (reference sequence). The CDR3 covers 12 residues. CDR3 amino acids: CASSRSGNTIYF. As DNA, the CDR3 is TGTGCCAGCAGCCGGAGCGGAAACACCATATATTTT.

The V and J genes are TRBV11-3 and TRBJ2-1, with 15 bases that match TRBD2. V dropped 5 bases and J dropped 7; count of bases not matched to a gene: 6. The CDR3 runs to 16 residues. The germline V gene has CDR1 SGHNT and CDR2 YENEEA. As DNA, the CDR3 is TGTGCCAGCAGCCCGAGGGGGACTAGCGGGAGGAATGAGCAGTTCTTC. It translates to CASSPRGTSGRNEQFF.

V usage is TRBV23-1 and J usage is TRBJ1-1; D unclear. TRBV23-1 is reported as an ORF; its role is uncertain. CDR3 size: 15 residues. Trimming stripped 2 bases from V and 3 bases from J, with 13 bases between. Written as DNA, the CDR3 is TGCGCCAGCAGTCAACCCCATGCTGGAGACACTGAAGCTTTCTTT. Its protein is CASSQPHAGDTEAFF.

The rearrangement links TRBV6-5 to TRBJ2-3; 10 nucleotides agree with TRBD2. This CDR3 is built from 16 residues. V dropped 4 bases and J dropped 0; count of bases not matched to a gene: 4. The germline V gene has CDR1 MNHEY and CDR2 SVGAGI. The CDR3 here is CASSSSGGVSTDTQYF. DNA of the CDR3: TGTGCCAGCAGTTCCAGCGGGGGGGTTAGCACAGATACGCAGTATTTT.

V gene TRBV19 combines with J gene TRBJ2-2; 10 bases are shared with TRBD1. Trimming removed 5 bases from V and 5 bases from J; junction bases left unmatched: 5. The CDR3 sequence is 15 residues long. Germline V gene sequence: CDR1 LNHDA, CDR2 SQIVND (reference sequence). DNA of the CDR3: TGTGCCAGTAGTTCGGGACAGGGGTGGACCGGGGAGCTGTTTTTT. Encoded protein: CASSSGQGWTGELFF.

DNA for the CDR3: TGCGCCAGCAGCTCGCTTGGGACTAGCGGGACTCCGCAGTATTTT. Translation gives CASSSLGTSGTPQYF. This chain connects TRBV5-1 to TRBJ2-3; 13 bases agree with TRBD2. Germline V gene sequence: CDR1 SGHRS, CDR2 YFSETQ. The CDR3 contains 15 residues. With 3 bases clipped from V and 10 bases from J, the junction kept 8 bases outside the gene matches.

This clone has just one count. The gene calls are TRBV6-5 and TRBJ1-6; no clear D. Germline V gene sequence: CDR1 MNHEY, CDR2 SVGAGI. The CDR3 is 14 amino acids. The V and J ends lost 7 bases and 6 bases respectively, with 13 bases between them. The CDR3 loop reads CASTPGPSNSPLHF. CDR3 nucleotides: TGTGCCAGCACCCCAGGTCCGTCTAATTCACCCCTCCACTTT.

This clone has more than one count but fewer than ten. The chain links TRBV18 to TRBJ1-6; D is unresolved. V gave up 0 bases and J gave up 7 bases, with 1 base separating them. Germline-derived CDR1 and CDR2 are KGHSH and LQKENI. CDR3 length: 12 amino acids. The CDR3 nucleotides read TGTGCCAGCTCACCACCCAATTCACCCCTCCACTTT. Protein sequence: CASSPPNSPLHF.

The chain carries TRBV5-1 and TRBJ2-7; 9 bases are a match to TRBD1. Looked up from germline, CDR1 is SGHRS and CDR2 is YFSETQ. V was pared by 4 bases and J by 3 bases, with 8 bases of the junction left unmatched. This CDR3 region has 15 residues. The CDR3 protein is CASSPGQGGGYEQYF. The CDR3 DNA follows: TGCGCCAGCAGCCCGGGACAGGGAGGAGGCTACGAGCAGTACTTC.

The chain joins TRBV4-1 to TRBJ1-3; D remains unclear. V lost 2 bases, J lost 3 bases, and 8 bases lay in between. The CDR3 spans 14 residues. The germline gives CDR1 MGHRA, CDR2 YSYEKL. This CDR3 reads CASSQNTVGNTIYF. CDR3 DNA: TGCGCCAGCAGCCAAAACACGGTTGGAAACACCATATATTTT.

The V gene is TRBV5-1, the J gene TRBJ1-1; D gene ambiguous. V lost 0 bases and J lost 0, with 12 bases in between. CDR1 and CDR2 (germline): SGHRS, YFSETQ. This CDR3 is built from 16 residues. The CDR3 sequence: CASSLDRSALNTEAFF. The CDR3 nucleotides are TGCGCCAGCAGCTTGGATAGGTCGGCGTTGAACACTGAAGCTTTCTTT.